One T cell receptor beta chain is described in this entry. The sample originates from a study of T cell responses to AZD1222 COVID-19 vaccine. J lost 5 bases, V lost 4 bases, and 4 bases had no gene match. The germline CDR1 and CDR2 sequences are SGHRS and YFSETQ. The CDR3 runs to 15 residues. Sequenced by immunoSEQ multiplex PCR; TCRdb stores in-frame clones only, minus some. Of 150,000 to 190,000 clones in the sample, about nine tenths were seen once. The receptor was isolated from an adult who received the AZD1222 COVID-19 vaccine. The material was peripheral blood, obtained 28 days after the second AZD1222 dose. The rearrangement links TRBV5-1 to TRBJ2-2; TRBD1 matches at 11 bases. For the CDR3, the DNA is TGCGCCAGCAGCCTGGACAGGGGGCCTACCGGGGAGCTGTTTTTT. This gives the protein CASSLDRGPTGELFF.